These T cell receptor beta chains were read from a single sample in a study of blood T cell repertoires in COVID-19. Repertoires were generated with immunoSEQ multiplex PCR, while TCRdb's copy carries only in-frame clones and drops some. This sample yields about half a million clones, of which 70% to 90% are seen a single time; 8% to 9.5% belongs to the top ten. Sequencing was performed on PBMCs or T cells enriched from blood (not recorded which). The source is a woman aged 55-69 years who had recovered from COVID-19. Each CDR3 is given with its conserved first and last residue. A D gene is named only where the DNA matches it firmly. Part of the rows lack a size; the others show once, few, many or a class for expanded clones.

V gene	D gene	clone size	J gene	CDR3 DNA	CDR3 protein
TRBV5-4	TRBD1	.	TRBJ1-3	TGTGCCAGCAGCTTGAGTGAACAGGGGAGGAACACCATATATTTT	CASSLSEQGRNTIYF
TRBV5-1	.	.	TRBJ1-6	TGCGCCAGCAGCTTAAAGAGGGAGGATTCACCCCTCCACTTT	CASSLKREDSPLHF
TRBV4-1	.	.	TRBJ2-2	TGCGCCAGCAGCCAAGTTTCAGCTGGGAGCGGGGAGCTGTTTTTT	CASSQVSAGSGELFF
TRBV5-4	.	.	TRBJ2-2	TGTGCCAGCAGCAACGTCCGACAGCAGAGCACCGGGGAGCTGTTTTTT	CASSNVRQQSTGELFF
TRBV6-5	.	.	TRBJ1-2	TGTGCCAGAAAAGACGGGACATCTAATGGCTACACCTTC	CARKDGTSNGYTF
TRBV6-5	.	.	TRBJ1-5	TGTGCCAGCAGTTACTTGGCAGGGAGCAATCAGCCCCAGCATTTT	CASSYLAGSNQPQHF
TRBV9	TRBD1	.	TRBJ1-2	TGTGCCAGCAGCGTAGGACAGGGGGTAGTTGGCTACACCTTC	CASSVGQGVVGYTF
TRBV6-5	.	.	TRBJ1-4	TGTGCCAGCAGTCAGTACAGGGCGGCTAATGAAAAACTGTTTTTT	CASSQYRAANEKLFF
TRBV5-1	TRBD1	.	TRBJ2-2	TGCGCCAGCGGGCACGACAGGGGAGATGCCGGGGAGCTGTTTTTT	CASGHDRGDAGELFF
TRBV19	.	.	TRBJ1-6	TGTGCCAGTAACAGTTTGAATTCACCCCTCCACTTT	CASNSLNSPLHF
TRBV5-1	.	.	TRBJ1-1	TGCGCCAGCAGCCAGGGCAGCTTGAACACTGAAGCTTTCTTT	CASSQGSLNTEAFF
TRBV11-2	.	once	TRBJ1-4	TGTGCCAGCAGCCTCAGGGATGTGACTAATGAAAAACTGTTTTTT	CASSLRDVTNEKLFF
TRBV24-1	TRBD1	.	TRBJ2-2	TGTGCCACCAGTGACCCTCGGACAGGGGGCGGGGAGCTGTTTTTT	CATSDPRTGGGELFF
TRBV19	TRBD1	.	TRBJ1-2	TGTGCCAGTAGTATAGAGGGGACAGCTAACTATGGCTACACCTTC	CASSIEGTANYGYTF
TRBV5-6	.	.	TRBJ2-5	TGTGCCAGCAGTTACAGGGGCCACAGGAGGGAAGAGACCCAGTACTTC	CASSYRGHRREETQYF
TRBV28	.	once	TRBJ1-5	TGTGCCAGCAGTTCAGGGTATAGCAATCAGCCCCAGCATTTT	CASSSGYSNQPQHF
TRBV6-2/TRBV6-3	.	.	TRBJ1-6	TGTGCCAGCACCCCCGAGGAGGGGTCCTATAATTCACCCCTCCACTTT	CASTPEEGSYNSPLHF
TRBV21-1	.	.	TRBJ2-7	TGTGCCAGCAGGGCGACTAGCGGAAGCTACGAGCAGTACTTC	CASRATSGSYEQYF
TRBV6-5	TRBD1	.	TRBJ1-5	TGTGCCAGCAGGGGGACAGGGAATCAGCCCCAGCATTTT	CASRGTGNQPQHF
TRBV7-9	.	.	TRBJ2-7	TGTGCCAGCAGCTTAGAAACAGGATACTCCTACGAGCAGTACTTC	CASSLETGYSYEQYF
TRBV7-2	TRBD2	.	TRBJ2-2	TGTGCCAGCAGCCAGACTGGGGGGGCCGGGGAGCTGTTTTTT	CASSQTGGAGELFF
TRBV7-2	.	.	TRBJ1-1	TGTGCCAGCAGCTTGGGGAGGGGAAACACTGAAGCTTTCTTT	CASSLGRGNTEAFF